The 5 T cell receptor beta chains below all came from one sample that was sequenced in a study of OX40 agonist ivuxolimab in advanced cancers. Method: immunoSEQ multiplex PCR; TCRdb's copy keeps in-frame clones and lacks some. The repertoire consists of around 100,000 clones, with 93% occurring once and the leading ten covering 0.26%. The sample consisted of CD4+ or CD8+ T cells sorted from blood, taken in a trial of the OX40 agonist ivuxolimab. The receptors were gathered from an adult with an advanced solid tumor such as melanoma, head and neck, liver or kidney cancer.

This chain uses TRBV2 with TRBJ2-1; the D is unclear. Trimming took 1 base from V and 10 from J, leaving 11 bases between them. The CDR3 is 13 amino acids. Germline CDR1 SNHLY, CDR2 FYNNEI. CDR3 nucleotides: TGTGCCAGCAGTGAAGTATTCGCAGGCGAGCAGTTCTTC. Amino acid sequence: CASSEVFAGEQFF.

The chain links TRBV30 to TRBJ1-5, with D possibly matching TRBD1 (6 bases). CDR1 is GTSNPN and CDR2 is SVGIG in the germline V gene (reference sequence). Trimming took off 1 base at V and 9 bases at J, with 16 bases between the two ends. This CDR3 has 14 amino acids. The CDR3, as DNA: TGTGCCTGGAGTGAGGGGGTCACAGGGCCGCCCCAGCATTTT. This sequence encodes CAWSEGVTGPPQHF.

The chain joins TRBV7-2 to TRBJ1-5; tentative D call: TRBD1 (6 bases). The germline V gene has CDR1 SGHTA and CDR2 FQGNSA. V gave up 0 bases and J gave up 9 bases, with 12 bases separating them. This CDR3 contains 14 residues. The CDR3 DNA sequence: TGTGCCAGCAGCTTAGCGGGGGGGCCGTGGCCCCAGCATTTT. Amino acids: CASSLAGGPWPQHF. The variable domain in full, with the rest retrieved from reference TRBV7-2 and TRBJ1-5, is GAGVSQSPSNKVTEKGKDVELRCDPISGHTALYWYRQSLGQGLEFLIYFQGNSAPDKSGLPSDRFSAERTGGSVSTLTIQRTQQEDSAVYLCASSLAGGPWPQHFGDGTRLSIL.

The rearrangement links TRBV11-2 to TRBJ2-3; no clear D. The CDR3 sequence is 14 residues long. Trimming left V 5 bases short and J 1 base short, with 10 bases between. Germline V gene sequence: CDR1 SGHAT, CDR2 FQNNGV. DNA of the CDR3: TGTGCCAGCAGCCGAATATTGCGCACAGATACGCAGTATTTT. As protein: CASSRILRTDTQYF.

The DNA for the CDR3 is TGTGCCAGCTCCAGAGAGGGTCCTGAAGCTTTCTTT. As protein: CASSREGPEAFF. The rearrangement uses TRBV7-2 and TRBJ1-1; no reliable D call. CDR3 length: 12 amino acids. Between the trimmed V and J ends, which lost 8 bases and 6 bases, there was a span of 13 bases. Per germline, CDR1 SGHTA and CDR2 FQGNSA. Using reference TRBV7-2 and TRBJ1-1 for the parts outside the CDR3, the full variable domain is GAGVSQSPSNKVTEKGKDVELRCDPISGHTALYWYRQSLGQGLEFLIYFQGNSAPDKSGLPSDRFSAERTGGSVSTLTIQRTQQEDSAVYLCASSREGPEAFFGQGTRLTVV.